This T cell receptor (beta chain) was identified during a study of T cells in narcolepsy. Study outcomes and limitations: Some memory CD4+ repertoires had no autoreactive clone sequences.

Comment on this clone: Antigen unknown.

Some clones are missing from TCRdb's copy, which holds only in-frame ones; the method was immunoSEQ multiplex PCR. In the table there are around 32,000 clones, 82% of which are singletons. The CDR3 covers 15 residues. The junction had 2 bases not matched to a gene; V was cut back by 3 bases and J by 3 bases. Germline V gene lookup returns CDR1 LNHDA and CDR2 SQIVND (reference sequence). The source is a human donor with narcolepsy. Sequencing input: CD45RA- memory CD4+ T cells from PBMCs. The V and J genes are TRBV19 and TRBJ1-5, with 10 bases identical to TRBD1. The CDR3 loop is CASSMGQGINQPQHF. The CDR3 bases are TGTGCCAGTAGTATGGGACAGGGGATCAATCAGCCCCAGCATTTT.